This T cell receptor beta chain was recovered during a study of cytomegalovirus exposure and HLA in healthy donors. 13 Jbeta primers and 60 Vbeta primers were used for the PCR. Generated by immunoSEQ multiplex PCR, the TCRdb table keeps only in-frame clones and is missing some. Found here are under 150,000 clones, approximately 80% of them singletons; the top ten hold around 2.6%. V gave up 4 bases and J gave up 0 bases, with 12 bases separating them. This CDR3 is built from 16 residues. Germline V lookup: CDR1 SGHAT, CDR2 FQNNGV. Concerning this clone: Its antigen is still unknown.

Study-wide findings and caveats: Previously analyzed data showed that most TCR beta V segments were productive at a frequency of about 87% or about 30%. Rarity held for most TCR sequences, but there were some public TCRs that occurred in many donors.

The receptor's source is a male donor in good health and CMV-seronegative. Sequenced: PBMCs. V gene TRBV11-2 combines with J gene TRBJ1-4; D not resolved. DNA of the CDR3: TGTGCCAGCAGCTCGGGTTATCACGCAACTAATGAAAAACTGTTTTTT. This sequence encodes CASSSGYHATNEKLFF.